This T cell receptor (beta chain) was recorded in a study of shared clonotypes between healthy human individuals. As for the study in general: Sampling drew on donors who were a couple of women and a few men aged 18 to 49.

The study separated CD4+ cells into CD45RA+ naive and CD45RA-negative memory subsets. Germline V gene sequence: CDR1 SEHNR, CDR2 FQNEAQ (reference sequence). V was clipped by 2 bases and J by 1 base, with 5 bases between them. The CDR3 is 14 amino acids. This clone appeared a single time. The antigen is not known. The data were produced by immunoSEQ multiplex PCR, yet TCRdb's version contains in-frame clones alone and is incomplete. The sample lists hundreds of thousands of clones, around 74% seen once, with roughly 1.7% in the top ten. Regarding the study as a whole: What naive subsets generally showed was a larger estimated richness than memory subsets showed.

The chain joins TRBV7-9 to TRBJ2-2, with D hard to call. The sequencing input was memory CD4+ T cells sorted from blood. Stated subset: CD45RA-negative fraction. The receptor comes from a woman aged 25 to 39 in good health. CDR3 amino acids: CASSLIRNTGELFF. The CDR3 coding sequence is TGTGCCAGCAGCTTAATCAGGAACACCGGGGAGCTGTTTTTT.